This is a list of T cell receptor beta chains from one sample in a study of blood T cell repertoires in COVID-19. The protocol was immunoSEQ multiplex PCR, while the TCRdb copy is restricted to in-frame clones and leaves out a portion. The data show about 150,000 clones, with roughly 88% seen just once and about 8% held by the top ten. The sample was peripheral blood. The receptor source for this set is a woman in her sixties or seventies with COVID-19, enrolled during active disease. The CDR3 runs from the conserved cysteine through the conserved F or W. D genes are given only for firm matches. Rows may omit the clone size; those that give it use once, few, many or a size class.

D gene | clone size | J gene | V gene | CDR3 DNA | CDR3 protein
NA | NA | TRBJ2-7 | TRBV21-1 | TGTGCCAGCCGGCCTGATCGGACTAGCCTTCCCCCGTACGAGCAGTACTTC | CASRPDRTSLPPYEQYF
TRBD1 | NA | TRBJ1-1 | TRBV4-2 | TGTGCCAGCAGCCAATTACAGGGGGACACTGAAGCTTTCTTT | CASSQLQGDTEAFF
NA | NA | TRBJ2-1 | TRBV7-3 | TGTGCCAGCAGCCGTTCACAGGGTGGGGATGAGCAGTTCTTC | CASSRSQGGDEQFF
NA | NA | TRBJ2-3 | TRBV18 | TGTGCCAGCTCACCACGGGGGGATGGGACAGATACGCAGTATTTT | CASSPRGDGTDTQYF
TRBD1 | NA | TRBJ1-5 | TRBV5-5 | TGTGCCAGCAGCATGAGGGGGCAACAGCCCCAGCATTTT | CASSMRGQQPQHF
TRBD2 | NA | TRBJ2-3 | TRBV7-2 | TGTGCCAGCAGCTTAATGGGACTAGCGACAGATACGCAGTATTTT | CASSLMGLATDTQYF
NA | once | TRBJ2-4 | TRBV6-2/TRBV6-3 | TGTGCCAGCAGTTACTCGAACAGGGTTGAAAACATTCAGTACTTC | CASSYSNRVENIQYF
NA | NA | TRBJ2-7 | TRBV4-2 | TGTGCCAGCAGCCTTAACCAGGCAGGGTACGAGCAGTACTTC | CASSLNQAGYEQYF
NA | few | TRBJ1-2 | TRBV20-1 | TGCAGTGCTAGGAGTGCCTATGGCTACACCTTC | CSARSAYGYTF
NA | NA | TRBJ1-4 | TRBV2 | TGTGCCAGCCAGCCCTACACGGGGGGCTCAACTAATGAAAAACTGTTTTTT | CASQPYTGGSTNEKLFF
NA | NA | TRBJ2-5 | TRBV10-3 | TGTGCCATCAGCAGGCCACCCAAAGAGACCCAGTACTTC | CAISRPPKETQYF